One and the same sample provided the 4 T cell receptor beta chains below, sequenced in a study of neurological immune-mediated disorders. TCRdb itself ran the 5' RACE reads through MiXCR, one entry per CDR3 protein. This table has some 10,000 distinct CDR3 sequences, around a fifth appearing once. Sequencing was performed on CD8+ T cells from blood. The receptors originated from a woman aged 55-70 years with HTLV-1-associated myelopathy (HAM/TSP).

This clonotype was picked up many times. This chain links TRBV18 with TRBJ1-1; tentatively, D is TRBD1 (5 bases). This CDR3 region has 15 residues. V dropped 3 bases and J dropped 4 bases, with 15 bases sitting between them. CDR1 is KGHSH, CDR2 LQKENI, per germline. In DNA form, the CDR3 reads TGTGCCAGCTCACCCGAGGCCAGGGAGATCACTGAAGCTTTCTTT. Its translation: CASSPEAREITEAFF. Based on the CDR3 plus reference TRBV18 and TRBJ1-1, the full variable domain is NAGVMQNPRHLVRRRGQEARLRCSPMKGHSHVYWYRQLPEEGLKFMVYLQKENIIDESGMPKERFSAEFPKEGPSILRIQQVVRGDSAAYFCASSPEAREITEAFFGQGTRLTVV.

This clonotype was found once. The junction differs from germline at one of its ends, possibly a read error. The J gene is TRBJ2-7, the V gene TRBV5-6, with D perhaps TRBD2 (6 bases). The CDR3 is 12 amino acids. Per germline, CDR1 SGHDT and CDR2 YYEEEE. The DNA of the CDR3 is TGTGCCAGCAGCGGGGGGACGTACGAGCGGTACTTC. Translated: CASSGGTYERYF.

This clonotype was recorded only once. This chain connects TRBV5-1 to TRBJ2-7; TRBD2 matches at 12 bases. Germline V gene sequence: CDR1 SGHRS, CDR2 YFSETQ. Germline trimming cut 4 bases from V and 6 bases from J; bases unmatched to any gene: 11. This CDR3 contains 16 residues. The CDR3 nucleotides are TGCGCCAGCAGCCCCAGACTAGCGGGGGAACAGGGCGAGCAGTACTTC. As protein: CASSPRLAGEQGEQYF.

This clonotype was detected ten times or more. The chain couples TRBV5-6 to TRBJ2-1, with a tentative D call TRBD2 (5 bases). Germline-derived CDR1 and CDR2 are SGHDT and YYEEEE. The CDR3 is 13 residues long. The V end lost 1 base, the J end lost 5 bases, and 7 bases lay between the germline ends. CDR3 coding DNA: TGTGCCAGCAGCTTGACTAGAGACAATGAGCAGTTCTTC. Protein sequence: CASSLTRDNEQFF.